Listed here are 30 T cell receptor beta chains from one sample, sequenced in a study of CD8 T cells in ankylosing spondylitis. TCRdb redid the calling of the 5' RACE reads with MiXCR, one entry per CDR3 protein. Of roughly 250,000 distinct CDR3 sequences detected, roughly a tenth appear once; the ten largest clones hold 2.6%. What was sequenced was blood, either unsorted or a sorted T cell fraction (not recorded which). Every receptor here comes from a male donor with ankylosing spondylitis or in good health (not recorded which).

The chain uses TRBV5-1 and TRBJ2-1; no definite D call. Looked up from germline, CDR1 is SGHRS and CDR2 is YFSETQ. The CDR3 runs 13 residues. Trimming removed 2 bases from V and 5 bases from J, with 8 bases in between. CDR3 loop: CASSLTGHNEQFF. CDR3 DNA sequence: TGCGCCAGCAGCTTAACCGGGCACAATGAGCAGTTCTTC.

There are many counts of this clonotype. The rearrangement uses TRBV5-1 and TRBJ1-1; tentatively, D is TRBD1 (5 bases). Per the germline V gene, CDR1 is SGHRS and CDR2 is YFSETQ. This CDR3 comprises 17 residues. The V end lost 1 base, the J end lost 1 base, and 17 bases lay between the germline ends. The CDR3 reads CASSLKRSGTPNTEAFF. In DNA, the CDR3 is TGCGCCAGCAGCTTGAAAAGGTCGGGGACCCCGAACACTGAAGCTTTCTTT.

There are many counts of this clonotype. V gene TRBV15 combines with J gene TRBJ2-3; 10 bases are a match to TRBD2. Germline-derived CDR1 and CDR2 are LNHNV and YYDKDF (reference sequence). The CDR3 is 19 residues long. Trimming at V came to 2 bases and at J to 2 bases, leaving 13 bases not matched to a gene. This CDR3 reads CATSRYLLDSGGFTDTQYF. The CDR3 DNA reads as TGTGCCACCAGCAGATATCTATTGGATAGCGGGGGGTTCACAGATACGCAGTATTTT.

This clonotype was counted at least ten times. V is TRBV7-9 and J is TRBJ2-5, with a possible D match to TRBD2 (6 bases). Germline V gene lookup returns CDR1 SEHNR and CDR2 FQNEAQ (reference sequence). CDR3 size: 13 residues. The V end lost 4 bases, the J end lost 8 bases, and 14 bases lay between the germline ends. The CDR3 DNA follows: TGTGCCAGCAGCTCCGGGACTGCTGGAACCCAGTACTTC. It codes for CASSSGTAGTQYF.

The chain links TRBV5-1 to TRBJ1-3, with no clear D. V gave up 3 bases and J gave up 2 bases, with 6 bases separating them. Germline loops: CDR1 SGHRS, CDR2 YFSETQ. This CDR3 spans 13 amino acids. CDR3 in DNA: TGCGCCAGCAGCTCTAGTACTGGAAACACCATATATTTT. Its protein is CASSSSTGNTIYF.

The CDR3 coding sequence is TGTGCCAGCAGCCAATGGACGGAGCAAGAGACCCAGTACTTC. Encoded protein: CASSQWTEQETQYF. The chain recombines TRBV7-2 with TRBJ2-5, with D unclear. From germline, CDR1 is SGHTA and CDR2 FQGNSA. This CDR3 region has 14 residues. Between the trimmed V and J ends, which lost 5 bases and 2 bases, there was a span of 12 bases.

In its sample, this clonotype was seen many times. CDR3 sequence (DNA): TGTGCCAGTCGGTCGGGACCGAAGACTGGAGAGACCCAGTACTTC. Its translation: CASRSGPKTGETQYF. The chain recombines TRBV6-1 with TRBJ2-5; D tentatively reads TRBD1 or TRBD2 (5 bases each). The CDR3 length is 15 residues. Germline CDR1 reads MNHNS; CDR2 reads SASEGT. V was shortened by 9 bases and J by 4 bases, with 21 bases between the two germline ends.

In its sample, this clonotype was seen many times. The chain has TRBV12-3 or TRBV12-4 and TRBJ1-6; no definite D call. V lost 5 bases and J lost 8, with 7 bases in between. CDR3 length: 12 amino acids. This CDR3 reads CASSPGDSPLHF. Here the CDR3 DNA reads TGTGCCAGCAGTCCTGGGGATTCACCCCTCCACTTT.

The rearrangement joins TRBV25-1 to TRBJ2-3; D may be TRBD1 (6 bases). V lost 5 bases to trimming and J lost 2 bases, with 11 bases between them. The CDR3 length is 14 residues. Germline assignment: CDR1 MGHDK and CDR2 SYGVNS. This chain's CDR3 is CASSWGQSTDTQYF. Written as DNA, the CDR3 is TGTGCCAGCAGTTGGGGACAATCCACAGATACGCAGTATTTT.

This clonotype appeared many times. The chain is built from TRBV20-1 and TRBJ2-3; the match to TRBD1 covers 8 bases. The CDR3 loop spans 15 amino acids. J was trimmed by 3 bases and V by 7 bases; bases with no gene match: 12. CDR1 DFQATT and CDR2 SNEGSKA come from the germline V gene (reference sequence). DNA of the CDR3: TGCAGTGTAAACAGGGGGTTGATCGTGACAGATACGCAGTATTTT. This gives the protein CSVNRGLIVTDTQYF.

V and J are TRBV10-3 and TRBJ1-4; 8 bases line up with TRBD1. This CDR3 is 14 amino acids long. J gave up 5 bases and V 8 bases, and 7 bases lay outside the gene matches. The germline V gene has CDR1 ENHRY and CDR2 SYGVKD. CDR3 in DNA: TGTGCCATCGGTGGACAGGGTGGGAATGAAAAACTGTTTTTT. As protein: CAIGGQGGNEKLFF.

This clonotype was recorded at least ten times. The V and J genes are TRBV9 and TRBJ2-5; a weak D match, TRBD1 (7 bases). Germline CDR1 reads SGDLS; CDR2 reads YYNGEE. V lost 0 bases to trimming and J lost 2 bases, with 17 bases between them. CDR3 length: 17 amino acids. Here the CDR3 reads CASSVGASQGGQETQYF. CDR3 sequence (DNA): TGTGCCAGCAGCGTAGGGGCTTCCCAGGGGGGACAAGAGACCCAGTACTTC.

Many counts were recorded for this clonotype. This rearrangement joins TRBV5-1 to TRBJ2-3; 8 bases are shared with TRBD2. This CDR3 contains 16 residues. From germline, CDR1 is SGHRS and CDR2 YFSETQ. J gave up 1 base and V 4 bases, and 8 bases lay outside the gene matches. DNA of the CDR3: TGCGCCAGCAGCCTGATTGGTAGCGGGGGCACAGATACGCAGTATTTT. Translation gives CASSLIGSGGTDTQYF.

At least ten counts were recorded for this clonotype. The CDR3 is CASSKAGTSGADTQYF. DNA of the CDR3: TGTGCCAGCAGCAAAGCAGGAACTAGCGGTGCAGATACGCAGTATTTT. This chain uses TRBV21-1 with TRBJ2-3; the D call in the table, TRBD2, was not verified against the DNA. TRBV21-1 is a known pseudogene. The CDR3 loop spans 16 amino acids.

Many counts were recorded for this clonotype. This rearrangement joins TRBV3-1 to TRBJ2-5; D unclear. Germline CDR1 reads LGHDT; CDR2 reads YNNKEL (reference sequence). This CDR3 contains 12 residues. The V end lost 4 bases, the J end lost 2 bases, and 5 bases lay between the germline ends. This chain's CDR3 is CASSRSQETQYF. The CDR3 bases are TGTGCCAGCAGCCGGTCACAAGAGACCCAGTACTTC.

This clonotype was found many times. The V gene is TRBV7-9, the J gene TRBJ1-5; no firm D call. Germline CDR1 and CDR2: SEHNR and FQNEAQ (reference sequence). The germline V and J ends were trimmed by 5 bases and 5 bases, with 10 bases remaining between them. The CDR3 is 13 amino acids. The DNA of the CDR3 is TGTGCCAGCAGCCAAGGGATAGATCAGCCCCAGCATTTT. The encoded protein is CASSQGIDQPQHF.

This clonotype was found many times. The CDR3: CASRRDGPYEQYF. The CDR3 nucleotides are TGTGCCAGCAGGCGGGACGGTCCCTACGAGCAGTACTTC. This rearrangement joins TRBV3-1 to TRBJ2-7; maybe TRBD2 (6 bases). V was trimmed by 6 bases and J by 2 bases, leaving 11 bases between them. Per the germline V gene, CDR1 is LGHDT and CDR2 is YNNKEL (reference sequence). CDR3 length: 13 amino acids.

This clonotype was seen repeatedly, ten times or more. V gene TRBV5-1 combines with J gene TRBJ2-1; 11 bases agree with TRBD2. Germline lookup yields CDR1 SGHRS and CDR2 YFSETQ. V lost 0 bases to trimming and J lost 9 bases; unmatched junction nucleotides: 5. The CDR3 length is 15 residues. The CDR3 nucleotides read TGCGCCAGCAGCTTGGAGGGGACTAGCGGCAGTGAGCAGTTCTTC. It encodes CASSLEGTSGSEQFF. The entire variable domain, with the rest obtained from reference TRBV5-1 and TRBJ2-1, is as follows: KAGVTQTPRYLIKTRGQQVTLSCSPISGHRSVSWYQQTPGQGLQFLFEYFSETQRNKGNFPGRFSGRQFSNSRSEMNVSTLELGDSALYLCASSLEGTSGSEQFFGPGTRLTVL.

Concerning this clonotype itself: Mismatch with germline at one junction end may stem from a read error. V and J are TRBV5-1 and TRBJ1-1, with TRBD1 matching over 7 bases. Germline V gene data show CDR1 as SGHRS and CDR2 as YFSETQ. The CDR3 consists of 14 residues. The CDR3 DNA sequence: TGCACCAGCAGCTTGGGACAGCCGAACACTGAAGCTTTCTTT. Amino acid sequence: CTSSLGQPNTEAFF.

This clonotype was seen at least ten times. The V gene is TRBV28, the J gene TRBJ2-1, with D maybe TRBD1 (5 bases). The germline V gene has CDR1 MDHEN and CDR2 SYDVKM. Trimming pared 6 bases from V and 0 bases from J, leaving 12 bases between. This CDR3 has 15 amino acids. DNA of the CDR3: TGTGCCAGCAGCCCTCACAGGAGCTCCTACAATGAGCAGTTCTTC. Translated: CASSPHRSSYNEQFF.

This clonotype was picked up many times. A junction boundary mismatches the germline segment, possibly from a read error. Here the CDR3 reads CASSLSSSTDTQYF. The CDR3 DNA follows: TGCGCCAGCAGCCTCAGTAGTAGCACAGATACGCAGTATTTT. V and J are TRBV7-2 and TRBJ2-3, with D unresolved. CDR3 length equals 14 residues. CDR1 SGHTA and CDR2 FQGNSA come from the germline V gene.

This clonotype was recorded a few times. The chain joins TRBV4-1 to TRBJ2-3, with D possibly TRBD2 on 5 matching bases. CDR1 is MGHRA, CDR2 YSYEKL, per germline. The CDR3 covers 14 residues. V lost 1 base and J 3 bases, leaving 8 bases between the germline ends. As DNA, the CDR3 is TGCGCCAGCAGCCAAGGACTAACTACAGATACGCAGTATTTT. It is translated as CASSQGLTTDTQYF.

As concerns this clonotype: A much larger clone is a single base away; this may be a read error. The genes are TRBV4-1 and TRBJ1-4; the D is unclear. CDR3 length equals 12 residues. Germline-derived CDR1 and CDR2 are MGHRA and YSYEKL. This CDR3 is CASSQDNEILFF. CDR3 sequence (DNA): TGCGCCAGCAGCCAAGATAATGAAATACTGTTTTTT.

This clonotype has more than one count but fewer than ten. The chain is built from TRBV7-2 and TRBJ2-3, with 9 bases that match TRBD2. V lost 5 bases, J lost 1 base, and 4 bases stayed unmatched. The CDR3 runs to 15 residues. Germline assignment: CDR1 SGHTA and CDR2 FQGNSA. CDR3 sequence (DNA): TGTGCCAGCAGCCAACAGCGGGGGGGCACAGATACGCAGTATTTT. Residues: CASSQQRGGTDTQYF.

Remarks on this clonotype: A much larger clone lies a single base off, so this may be a read error. V usage is TRBV19 and J usage is TRBJ1-5; D is undetermined. Trimming pared 5 bases from V and 6 bases from J, leaving 17 bases between. Germline V gives CDR1 LNHDA, CDR2 SQIVND (reference sequence). CDR3 size: 15 residues. The CDR3 sequence is CASSSGGLTIQPQHF. For the CDR3, the DNA is TGTGCCAGTAGTTCCGGCGGGTTAACAATTCAGCCCCAGCATTTT.

This clonotype came up many times. This chain links TRBV10-3 with TRBJ1-3, with D maybe TRBD1 (5 bases). The germline V and J ends were trimmed by 8 bases and 0 bases, with 14 bases remaining between them. CDR1 and CDR2 from the germline V gene are ENHRY and SYGVKD. The CDR3 is 15 residues long. CDR3 nucleotides: TGTGCCATCCGGGACGGATCATCCTCTGGAAACACCATATATTTT. Its translation is CAIRDGSSSGNTIYF.

This clonotype was picked up many times. V is TRBV10-2 and J is TRBJ2-3; TRBD2 aligns across 7 bases. The CDR3 consists of 15 residues. The germline CDR1 and CDR2 sequences are WSHSY and SAAADI. The V gene end was trimmed by 0 bases and the J gene end by 5 bases; junction bases not matched to a gene: 5. CDR3: CASSESAGRRDTQYF. The CDR3, as DNA: TGCGCCAGCAGTGAGTCAGCGGGGAGGAGAGATACGCAGTATTTT.

Ten or more counts support this clonotype. This chain uses TRBV13 with TRBJ1-6; D possibly corresponds to TRBD1 (5 bases). The V end was cut by 1 base, the J end by 8 bases, with 9 bases between. This CDR3 is built from 14 residues. In germline, CDR1 is PRHDT, CDR2 FYEKMQ (reference sequence). The CDR3 is CASSLERGDSPLHF. The CDR3 DNA is TGTGCCAGCAGCTTAGAGCGGGGCGATTCACCCCTCCACTTT.

This clonotype turned up a few times. V and J are TRBV7-2 and TRBJ2-5; 8 nucleotides align to TRBD2. The germline V gene has CDR1 SGHTA and CDR2 FQGNSA. The CDR3 extends over 16 amino acids. Trimming at V came to 4 bases and at J to 5 bases, leaving 12 bases not matched to a gene. CDR3 sequence (DNA): TGTGCCAGCAGCTCCGGACTAGCTGTAGACGGGGAGACCCAGTACTTC. The encoded protein is CASSSGLAVDGETQYF.

This clonotype was counted many times. The V call is TRBV4-1, the J call TRBJ2-3; D perhaps matches TRBD1 (5 bases). Germline CDR1 MGHRA, CDR2 YSYEKL. With 2 bases removed from V and 3 bases from J, the gap between germline ends came to 6 bases. This CDR3 is 13 amino acids long. This CDR3 is CASSQQGTDTQYF. The CDR3 DNA follows: TGCGCCAGCAGCCAACAGGGAACAGATACGCAGTATTTT.